The T cell receptor beta chain described here comes from a study of T-cell memory formation after mild COVID-19. Findings of the study overall: Those CD4+ clones that contracted were mainly in CM and EM (CD8+ ones in EMRA). While clones contracting from day 15 to 85 were balanced between CD4 and CD8, later expanders leaned CD4+.

The junction had 16 bases not matched to a gene; V was cut back by 3 bases and J by 6 bases. CDR3 size: 18 residues. Germline V gives CDR1 SEHNR, CDR2 FQNEAQ (reference sequence). Via MiXCR, TCRdb re-called the 5' RACE reads, giving one row per CDR3 protein. The top ten clones hold around a fifth of a sample with hundreds of thousands of distinct CDR3 sequences, 12% to 15% of them seen once. A single count supports this clonotype. What it recognizes is unknown. The TCR comes from a man aged 18-30 years who had mild COVID-19 (a few samples of this study predate the infection). Cell type and time point are not known. This rearrangement joins TRBV7-9 to TRBJ2-1, with 8 bases that match TRBD1. Sequencing used PBMCs or a T cell subset sorted from them (not recorded which). CDR3 nucleotide sequence: TGTGCCAGCAGCTTGGACAGGGCCCTGGTGGAGGGGTCCAATGAGCAGTTCTTC. Translated, it gives CASSLDRALVEGSNEQFF.